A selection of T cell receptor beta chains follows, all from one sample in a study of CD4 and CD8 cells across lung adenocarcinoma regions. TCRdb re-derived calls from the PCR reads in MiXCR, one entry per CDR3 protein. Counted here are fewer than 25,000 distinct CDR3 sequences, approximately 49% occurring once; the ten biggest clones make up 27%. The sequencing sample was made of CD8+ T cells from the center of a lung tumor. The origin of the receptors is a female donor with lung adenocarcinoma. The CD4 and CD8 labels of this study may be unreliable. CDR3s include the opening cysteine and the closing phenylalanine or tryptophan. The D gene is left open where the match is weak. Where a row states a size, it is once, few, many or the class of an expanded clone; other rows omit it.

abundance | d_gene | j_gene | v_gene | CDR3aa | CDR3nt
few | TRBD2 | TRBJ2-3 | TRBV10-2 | CAGSGGGGRDTQYF | TGTGCGGGCAGCGGGGGGGGCGGGCGAGATACGCAGTATTTC
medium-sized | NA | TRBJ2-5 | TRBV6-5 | CASSYAGQKETQYF | TGTGCCAGCAGTTACGCGGGACAGAAAGAGACCCAGTACTTC
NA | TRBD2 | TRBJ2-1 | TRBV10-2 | CASSSAGEYNEQFF | TGCGCCAGCAGTTCGGCGGGAGAATACAATGAGCAGTTCTTC
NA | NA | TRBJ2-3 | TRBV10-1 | CASTVRRDTNTQYF | TGCGCCAGCACGGTGAGGCGAGACACAAACACGCAGTATTTC
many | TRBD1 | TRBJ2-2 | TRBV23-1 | CASSPPKTGANTGELFF | TGCGCCAGCAGTCCCCCCAAAACAGGGGCGAACACCGGGGAGCTGTTTTTT
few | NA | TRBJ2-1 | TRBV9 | CASSVGSLPGEEQFF | TGTGCCAGCAGCGTAGGATCGTTGCCCGGCGAGGAGCAGTTCTTC
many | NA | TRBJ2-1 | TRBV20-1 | CSANVFGLASFDEQFF | TGCAGTGCTAACGTCTTTGGGCTAGCGTCGTTCGATGAGCAGTTCTTC
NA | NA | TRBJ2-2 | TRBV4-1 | CASSQAVSTGELFF | TGCGCCAGCAGCCAAGCCGTGAGCACAGGGGAGCTGTTTTTT
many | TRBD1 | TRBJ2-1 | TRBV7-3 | CASSPMTGSNEQFF | TGTGCCAGCAGCCCAATGACAGGGTCCAATGAGCAGTTCTTC
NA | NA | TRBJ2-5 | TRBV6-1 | CASGGLRGRAQEIQYF | TGTGCCAGCGGGGGGCTCCGGGGCCGGGCCCAAGAGATCCAGTACTTC
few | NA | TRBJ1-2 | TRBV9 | CASSVEKAVGANYGYTF | TGTGCCAGCAGCGTAGAGAAAGCGGTCGGCGCTAACTATGGCTACACCTTC